Described below is a single T cell receptor (beta chain) sequence and its context. This table comes from immunoSEQ multiplex PCR, and its TCRdb copy is limited to in-frame clones, with some not included. Among around 73,000 clones, 82% were seen once, and the ten largest hold about 3.8%. This CDR3 region has 18 residues. V was clipped by 0 bases and J by 6 bases; unmatched bases: 12. Per the germline V gene, CDR1 is MDHEN and CDR2 is SYDVKM. The sample originates from a study of blood T cell repertoires in COVID-19. This clonotype originated in an older woman with acute or convalescent COVID-19. This chain uses TRBV28 with TRBJ1-1, with 11 bases identical to TRBD1. Sequencing was done on a sample of peripheral blood. Here the CDR3 DNA reads TGTGCCAGCAGTTTATGGACCGGGACAGGGGGTGTGGGATCTGAAGCTTTCTTT. As protein: CASSLWTGTGGVGSEAFF.